Below, 18 T cell receptor beta chains from the same sample are listed, as sequenced in a study of vaccination and CD4 T cells after COVID-19. Cultured CD4+ T cells had their DNA profiled by the Oncomine TCR Beta short-read assay. TCRdb reprocessed the PCR reads with MiXCR, giving one entry per CDR3 protein. The top ten hold about 16% of the sample, which has about 15,000 distinct CDR3 sequences, roughly 49% seen once. Documented treatment: roughly 11-day PBMC culture with coronavirus spike peptide pools or control peptides (ViraFEST assay). The antigens of these receptors remain unknown. The starting material was CD4+ T cells from blood, cultured in vitro, obtained before SARS-CoV-2 vaccination. Source of these receptors: a human donor who had recovered from COVID-19.

The chain couples TRBV7-9 to TRBJ2-7; 9 positions agree with TRBD2. Germline V lookup: CDR1 SEHNR, CDR2 FQNEAQ (reference sequence). J gave up 5 bases and V 8 bases, and 7 bases lay outside the gene matches. The CDR3 length is 13 residues. In DNA form, the CDR3 reads TGTGCCAGCTCCCTAGCGGGATTGGACGAGCAGTACTTC. Protein product: CASSLAGLDEQYF.

The chain has TRBV6-5 and TRBJ2-7, with 9 bases identical to TRBD1. This CDR3 comprises 15 residues. Trimming at V came to 3 bases and at J to 4 bases, leaving 7 bases not matched to a gene. Germline CDR1 reads MNHEY; CDR2 reads SVGAGI. For the CDR3, the DNA is TGTGCCAGCAGTTATCCCGGACAGGGGACTTACGAGCAGTACTTC. It specifies CASSYPGQGTYEQYF.

This clonotype turned up a few times. The chain joins TRBV7-9 to TRBJ1-5; maybe TRBD1 (5 bases). With 2 bases removed from V and 4 bases from J, the gap between germline ends came to 6 bases. CDR1 is SEHNR and CDR2 is FQNEAQ in the germline V gene (reference sequence). This CDR3 has 13 amino acids. CDR3 amino acids: CASSLTGNQPQHF. The CDR3 nucleotides are TGTGCCAGCAGCTTAACAGGTAATCAGCCCCAGCATTTT.

This clonotype was picked up a small number of times. The chain uses TRBV6-1 and TRBJ1-1, with D possibly being TRBD1 (6 bases). This CDR3 has 14 amino acids. Per the germline V gene, CDR1 is MNHNS and CDR2 is SASEGT. The germline V and J ends were trimmed by 5 bases and 0 bases, with 10 bases remaining between them. The CDR3 loop is CASSQQGVNTEAFF. The CDR3 DNA follows: TGTGCCAGCAGTCAACAGGGAGTGAACACTGAAGCTTTCTTT.

The chain couples TRBV2 to TRBJ2-3; 8 nucleotides align to TRBD2. Trimming took 5 bases from V and 1 from J; bases not matched to a gene: 5. In germline, CDR1 is SNHLY, CDR2 FYNNEI. The length of the CDR3 is 15 residues. The CDR3 region is CASSRSGGGTDTQYF. DNA for the CDR3: TGTGCCAGCAGTCGATCGGGAGGGGGCACAGATACGCAGTATTTT.

The chain recombines TRBV7-2 with TRBJ2-7, with D unclear. The CDR3 is 15 amino acids. The V gene's germline CDR1 is SGHTA and CDR2 FQGNSA. The germline V and J ends were trimmed by 1 base and 2 bases, with 12 bases remaining between them. DNA of the CDR3: TGTGCCAGCAGCTTAGTAAGCGAGCCCGCCTACGAGCAGTACTTC. Translated: CASSLVSEPAYEQYF.

The rearrangement links TRBV6-2 or TRBV6-3 to TRBJ2-5; 7 nucleotides line up with TRBD1. The V and J ends lost 7 bases and 4 bases, in that order; junction bases with no gene match: 6. Germline V gene data show CDR1 as MNHEY and CDR2 as SVGEGT. CDR3 size: 13 residues. CDR3 region: CASTSTGVETQYF. The CDR3 DNA reads TGTGCCAGCACCAGCACAGGGGTAGAGACCCAGTACTTC.

The sample holds a few counts of this clonotype. The V gene is TRBV28, the J gene TRBJ1-5; perhaps TRBD1 as D (6 bases). V lost 5 bases and J lost 0, with 17 bases in between. Germline CDR1 MDHEN, CDR2 SYDVKM. The CDR3 totals 17 residues. The CDR3 DNA reads TGTGCCAGCAGTGGAGGCGGGGGGCCGTATAGCAATCAGCCCCAGCATTTT. Translating gives CASSGGGGPYSNQPQHF.

This clonotype was observed a few times. Compared with germline, one end of the junction differs, possibly owing to a read error. V gene TRBV7-2 combines with J gene TRBJ1-1; 10 bases match TRBD1. The CDR3 runs 14 residues. CDR1 and CDR2 (germline): SGHTA, FQGNSA. CDR3 DNA: TGTGCCAGCAGCTTAGTTCGGACAGGGGGAGTTCACAACTTT. Protein sequence: CASSLVRTGGVHNF.

V usage is TRBV18 and J usage is TRBJ1-1; 8 nucleotides match TRBD1. The CDR3 has 15 amino acids. Trimming cost V 5 bases and J 5 bases; bases outside gene matches: 10. Germline V gene sequence: CDR1 KGHSH, CDR2 LQKENI. The CDR3 coding sequence is TGTGCCAGCTCAAGACAACAGGGGGAGAGTACTGAAGCTTTCTTT. Translated, it gives CASSRQQGESTEAFF.

The sample holds a few counts of this clonotype. V is TRBV13 and J is TRBJ1-5, with D possibly matching TRBD1 (6 bases). V was pared by 8 bases and J by 7 bases, with 15 bases between. This CDR3 is built from 13 residues. The V gene's germline CDR1 is PRHDT and CDR2 FYEKMQ (reference sequence). The CDR3: CASSTGGTQPQHF. DNA for the CDR3: TGTGCCAGCTCGACGGGGGGCACGCAGCCCCAGCATTTT. Variable domain in full (rest from reference TRBV13 and TRBJ1-5): AAGVIQSPRHLIKEKRETATLKCYPIPRHDTVYWYQQGPGQDPQFLISFYEKMQSDKGSIPDRFSAQQFSDYHSELNMSSLELGDSALYFCASSTGGTQPQHFGDGTRLSIL.

The chain employs TRBV20-1 and TRBJ2-1, with TRBD2 identical over 11 bases. Germline CDR1 is DFQATT and CDR2 is SNEGSKA (reference sequence). V gave up 2 bases and J gave up 6 bases; unmatched junction bases: 9. The CDR3 loop spans 16 amino acids. The CDR3 DNA reads TGCAGTGCTAGAACTAGCGGGAGCCGGGGTCGCAATGAGCAGTTCTTC. It is translated as CSARTSGSRGRNEQFF.

This clonotype was seen only once. The chain couples TRBV7-2 to TRBJ2-7, with 11 bases lining up with TRBD2. Germline assignment: CDR1 SGHTA and CDR2 FQGNSA. With 3 bases clipped from V and 2 bases from J, the junction kept 3 bases outside the gene matches. The CDR3 sequence is 15 residues long. The CDR3 protein is CASSFTSGSPYEQYF. In DNA form, the CDR3 reads TGTGCCAGCAGCTTTACTAGCGGGAGTCCCTACGAGCAGTACTTC.

The chain has TRBV27 and TRBJ2-2; D may be TRBD2 (5 bases). The CDR3 sequence is 15 residues long. Per germline, CDR1 MNHEY and CDR2 SMNVEV (reference sequence). Trimming pared 4 bases from V and 2 bases from J, leaving 11 bases between. CDR3 DNA sequence: TGTGCCAGCAGTTACCGGACTGGTAACACCGGGGAGCTGTTTTTT. It codes for CASSYRTGNTGELFF.

This clonotype was picked up a small number of times. J is TRBJ1-2 and V is TRBV7-9; the match to TRBD1 covers 10 bases. This CDR3 has 14 residues. Trimming at V came to 6 bases and at J to 3 bases, leaving 4 bases not matched to a gene. The germline V gene has CDR1 SEHNR and CDR2 FQNEAQ (reference sequence). CDR3 in DNA: TGTGCCAGCAGGGCCGGACAGGGGGACTATGGCTACACCTTC. Translated: CASRAGQGDYGYTF.

This clonotype turned up a few times. The genes are TRBV30 and TRBJ2-7, with 14 bases identical to TRBD2. CDR3 length equals 15 residues. With 2 bases clipped from V and 6 bases from J, the junction kept 6 bases outside the gene matches. Germline CDR1 is GTSNPN and CDR2 is SVGIG (reference sequence). CDR3: CAWSTTTSGRGEQYF. CDR3 bases: TGTGCCTGGAGTACCACGACTAGCGGGAGGGGCGAGCAGTACTTC. Combining the CDR3 with reference TRBV30 and TRBJ2-7 gives the whole variable domain SQTIHQWPATLVQPVGSPLSLECTVEGTSNPNLYWYRQAAGRGLQLLFYSVGIGQISSEVPQNLSASRPQDRQFILSSKKLLLSDSGFYLCAWSTTTSGRGEQYFGPGTRLTVT.

This clonotype turned up a few times. The chain uses TRBV20-1 and TRBJ1-5; the match to TRBD1 covers 8 bases. Germline trimming cut 1 base from V and 1 base from J; bases unmatched to any gene: 3. Germline CDR1 DFQATT, CDR2 SNEGSKA (reference sequence). This CDR3 spans 15 amino acids. The DNA for the CDR3 is TGCAGTGCTAGAGTTACAGGGGGAAGCAATCAGCCCCAGCATTTT. This codes for CSARVTGGSNQPQHF.

This clonotype was observed a handful of times. This chain links TRBV7-9 with TRBJ1-2; D unresolved. CDR3 length equals 13 residues. Looked up from germline, CDR1 is SEHNR and CDR2 is FQNEAQ (reference sequence). The germline V and J ends were trimmed by 5 bases and 2 bases, with 9 bases remaining between them. The CDR3 bases are TGTGCCAGCAGCCGGGCCCTAAACTATGGCTACACCTTC. This translates into CASSRALNYGYTF. Variable domain in full (rest from reference TRBV7-9 and TRBJ1-2): DTGVSQNPRHKITKRGQNVTFRCDPISEHNRLYWYRQTLGQGPEFLTYFQNEAQLEKSRLLSDRFSAERPKGSFSTLEIQRTEQGDSAMYLCASSRALNYGYTFGSGTRLTVV.